These T cell receptor beta chains were read from a single sample in a study of blood T cell repertoires in COVID-19. Sequencing used immunoSEQ multiplex PCR; TCRdb keeps in-frame clones, though not all of them. In the table there are 300,000 or so clones, approximately 86% of which are singletons. The source material was peripheral blood. Source of these receptors: a man aged 65 to 85 with acute or convalescent COVID-19. Both conserved end residues are part of each CDR3. The D gene is left open where the match is weak. Only part of the rows carry a size: once, few, many, or a class if the clone is expanded.

clone_size j_call v_call d_call cdr3_aa cdr3_nt
NA TRBJ2-4 TRBV19 TRBD2 CASSIEGGSAKNIQYF TGTGCCAGTAGTATAGAGGGGGGGTCGGCCAAAAACATTCAGTACTTC
NA TRBJ1-2 TRBV29-1 NA CSSYRSSYGYTF TGCAGCTCGTACAGGAGTTCCTATGGCTACACCTTC
NA TRBJ1-1 TRBV12-3/TRBV12-4 NA CASLRLRNTEAFF TGTGCCAGCCTCCGACTTCGGAACACTGAAGCTTTCTTT
few TRBJ2-7 TRBV18 TRBD1 CASSPDRGAPFSYEQYF TGTGCCAGCTCACCCGACAGGGGGGCCCCTTTCTCCTACGAGCAGTACTTC
NA TRBJ1-6 TRBV7-2 NA CASSLARDNSPLHF TGTGCCAGCAGCTTAGCCAGGGATAATTCACCCCTCCACTTT
NA TRBJ2-3 TRBV28 NA CASSLEDSRLTQYF TGTGCCAGCAGTTTAGAAGACTCTCGCCTTACGCAGTATTTT
NA TRBJ2-5 TRBV7-7 NA CASAGSEVETQYF TGTGCCAGCGCGGGATCAGAGGTAGAGACCCAGTACTTC
NA TRBJ2-3 TRBV19 NA CASSIGRGYGTDTQYF TGTGCCAGTAGTATAGGCAGGGGTTACGGGACAGATACGCAGTATTTT
few TRBJ2-7 TRBV5-1 NA CASSLSPRDEQYF TGCGCCAGCAGCTTGTCTCCCAGGGACGAGCAGTACTTC
NA TRBJ2-3 TRBV18 NA CASTWGERTDTQYF TGTGCCAGCACTTGGGGGGAACGCACAGATACGCAGTATTTT
NA TRBJ1-1 TRBV18 NA CASSPRQTADEAFF TGTGCCAGCTCACCACGGCAGACCGCGGATGAAGCTTTCTTT
NA TRBJ2-3 TRBV7-7 NA CASSLGANTDTQYF TGTGCCAGCAGCTTAGGGGCCAACACAGATACGCAGTATTTT
NA TRBJ1-1 TRBV30 NA CAWSSQGNTEAFF TGTGCCTGGAGTAGTCAGGGTAACACTGAAGCTTTCTTT
NA TRBJ1-1 TRBV7-2 NA CASSFDTEAFF TGTGCCAGCAGCTTCGACACTGAAGCTTTCTTT
NA TRBJ2-6 TRBV6-2/TRBV6-3 NA CASSYTGANVLTF TGTGCCAGCAGTTATACTGGGGCCAACGTCCTGACTTTC
NA TRBJ2-3 TRBV15 TRBD1 CATSREGQGLPDTQYF TGTGCCACCAGCAGAGAAGGACAGGGTCTCCCAGATACGCAGTATTTT
once TRBJ1-4 TRBV20-1 NA CSASGASTNEKLFF TGCAGTGCTAGTGGGGCGAGCACTAATGAAAAACTGTTTTTT
NA TRBJ2-6 TRBV24-1 NA CATGESGAGANVLTF TGTGCCACCGGGGAGTCAGGGGCTGGGGCCAACGTCCTGACTTTC
few TRBJ1-2 TRBV19 NA CASSNDLGYYGYTF TGTGCCAGTAGTAATGACTTAGGCTACTATGGCTACACCTTC
NA TRBJ1-2 TRBV6-2/TRBV6-3 TRBD1 CASSYGRGRSYGYTF TGTGCCAGCAGTTACGGCAGGGGGAGATCCTATGGCTACACCTTC
NA TRBJ2-5 TRBV5-1 TRBD2 CASSLAGGNQETQYF TGCGCCAGCAGCTTAGCGGGGGGTAATCAAGAGACCCAGTACTTC
NA TRBJ1-1 TRBV6-5 NA CASSLGTEAFF TGTGCCAGCAGTCTCGGGACTGAAGCTTTCTTT
NA TRBJ1-2 TRBV10-3 TRBD1 CATKREGGRAGYTF TGTGCCACGAAAAGGGAAGGGGGCCGAGCCGGCTACACCTTC
NA TRBJ2-3 TRBV4-1 TRBD2 CASSLRLAGGWGDTQYF TGCGCCAGCAGCCTGCGACTAGCGGGGGGGTGGGGAGATACGCAGTATTTT
NA TRBJ2-1 TRBV7-6 TRBD2 CASSLGSGTRPYNEQFF TGTGCCAGCAGCTTAGGCTCAGGGACTAGGCCCTACAATGAGCAGTTCTTC
NA TRBJ2-1 TRBV19 TRBD1 CASRIYSGTGDNEQFF TGTGCCAGTAGGATATACTCCGGGACAGGGGACAATGAGCAGTTCTTC
once TRBJ1-2 TRBV6-5 NA CASRAPGVLNYGYTF TGTGCCAGCAGGGCCCCCGGGGTACTTAACTATGGCTACACCTTC
NA TRBJ2-1 TRBV18 TRBD2 CASIAGGNEQFF TGTGCCAGCATAGCGGGGGGGAATGAGCAGTTCTTC
NA TRBJ2-2 TRBV5-4 TRBD1 CASSLEGGWGTGELFF TGTGCCAGCAGCTTGGAAGGGGGCTGGGGGACCGGGGAGCTGTTTTTT
NA TRBJ1-2 TRBV2 TRBD1 CASSPTGEGGYTF TGTGCCAGCAGCCCCACAGGGGAAGGGGGCTACACCTTC
NA TRBJ1-2 TRBV5-4 NA CASSLDVSYSGYTF TGTGCCAGCAGCTTGGATGTATCTTATAGTGGCTACACCTTC
NA TRBJ2-7 TRBV27 NA CASSPTVKRPYEQYF TGTGCCAGCAGTCCGACAGTCAAGAGACCCTACGAGCAGTACTTC
NA TRBJ2-7 TRBV11-2 TRBD1 CASSLVGGRSERYF TGTGCCAGCAGCTTAGTAGGGGGCCGTTCTGAACGGTACTTC
NA TRBJ1-3 TRBV6-1 NA CASSEVNSGNTIYF TGTGCCAGCAGTGAAGTAAATTCTGGAAACACCATATATTTT
NA TRBJ1-5 TRBV3-1/TRBV3-2 NA CASSPGYSNQPQHF TGTGCCAGCAGCCCGGGATATAGCAATCAGCCCCAGCATTTT
NA TRBJ2-3 TRBV5-1 TRBD2 CASSWRTSGGSSSTDTQYF TGCGCCAGCAGCTGGAGGACTAGCGGGGGGTCATCTAGCACAGATACGCAGTATTTT
NA TRBJ2-5 TRBV5-1 TRBD2 CASSFSPGGQETQYF TGCGCCAGCAGCTTTAGCCCCGGGGGGCAAGAGACCCAGTACTTC
NA TRBJ1-4 TRBV5-6 TRBD1 CASSLAGTGRVKLFF TGTGCCAGCAGCTTGGCCGGGACAGGGCGCGTAAAACTGTTTTTT
NA TRBJ2-1 TRBV2 TRBD2 CASKSGNYNEQFF TGTGCCAGCAAGAGCGGGAATTACAATGAGCAGTTCTTC
NA TRBJ2-7 TRBV21-1 NA CASSSGYQEDYEQYF TGTGCCAGCAGCAGCGGGTATCAAGAGGACTACGAGCAGTACTTC
once TRBJ2-6 TRBV5-1 NA CASSSEAGANVLTF TGCGCCAGCAGCTCGGAGGCTGGGGCCAACGTCCTGACTTTC
NA TRBJ2-2 TRBV6-5 TRBD1 CASRRDREGVGELFF TGTGCCAGCAGGCGGGACAGGGAGGGAGTCGGGGAGCTGTTTTTT
NA TRBJ2-7 TRBV7-2 TRBD2 CASSSRGLAGYEQYF TGTGCCAGCAGCTCACGTGGGCTAGCGGGCTACGAGCAGTACTTC
NA TRBJ2-7 TRBV28 NA CASARRRPYEQYF TGTGCCAGCGCTAGAAGGAGACCCTACGAGCAGTACTTC
NA TRBJ2-3 TRBV19 TRBD1 CASKDRAGDTQYF TGTGCCAGTAAAGACAGGGCGGGAGATACGCAGTATTTT
NA TRBJ2-2 TRBV7-9 NA CASSYRGAMSSGELFF TGTGCCAGCAGCTACCGAGGCGCTATGAGCTCCGGGGAGCTGTTTTTT
NA TRBJ2-1 TRBV6-1 TRBD1 CASSERTGTYNEQFF TGTGCCAGCAGTGAGAGGACAGGTACCTACAATGAGCAGTTCTTC
NA TRBJ2-6 TRBV19 TRBD1 CASSIDRGRSGANVLTF TGTGCCAGTAGTATAGACAGGGGGCGTTCTGGGGCCAACGTCCTGACTTTC
NA TRBJ2-1 TRBV6-2/TRBV6-3 TRBD2 CASTPENLAGYNEQFF TGTGCCAGCACCCCGGAAAACTTAGCGGGCTACAATGAGCAGTTCTTC
NA TRBJ2-5 TRBV5-1 TRBD2 CASSLASSGGRETQYF TGCGCCAGCAGCTTGGCGAGTAGCGGGGGAAGAGAGACCCAGTACTTC
NA TRBJ1-1 TRBV28 NA CASSFPGDNTEAFF TGTGCCAGCAGTTTCCCCGGGGATAACACTGAAGCTTTCTTT
NA TRBJ1-5 TRBV30 NA CAWKRGSNQPQHF TGTGCCTGGAAAAGGGGAAGCAATCAGCCCCAGCATTTT
NA TRBJ2-1 TRBV11-2 TRBD2 CASSLVRGSAYNEQFF TGTGCCAGCAGCTTAGTGCGGGGGTCCGCTTACAATGAGCAGTTCTTC
few TRBJ2-3 TRBV29-1 TRBD2 CSVTTSGRPDTQYF TGCAGCGTCACGACTAGCGGGAGGCCAGATACGCAGTATTTT
once TRBJ1-5 TRBV19 NA CASSTPQGPQHF TGTGCCAGTAGTACCCCCCAGGGGCCCCAGCATTTT
NA TRBJ1-5 TRBV18 TRBD1 CASSPTGTGGPINQPQHF TGTGCCAGCTCACCCACCGGGACAGGGGGCCCTATCAATCAGCCCCAGCATTTT
NA TRBJ1-1 TRBV7-9 NA CASSLDIGAFF TGTGCCAGCAGCCTAGACATTGGAGCTTTCTTT
NA TRBJ1-2 TRBV24-1 TRBD1 CATSDHHSTGGAYYGYTF TGTGCCACCAGTGACCACCATTCCACAGGGGGCGCGTACTATGGCTACACCTTC